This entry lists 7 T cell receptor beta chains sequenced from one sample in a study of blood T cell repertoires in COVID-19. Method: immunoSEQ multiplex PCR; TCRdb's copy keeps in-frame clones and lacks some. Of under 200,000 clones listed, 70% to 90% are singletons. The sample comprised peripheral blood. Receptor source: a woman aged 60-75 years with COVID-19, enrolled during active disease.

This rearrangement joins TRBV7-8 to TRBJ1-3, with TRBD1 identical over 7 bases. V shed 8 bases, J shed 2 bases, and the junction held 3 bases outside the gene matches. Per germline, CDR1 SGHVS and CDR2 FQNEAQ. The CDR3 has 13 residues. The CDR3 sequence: CASLGTAGNTIYF. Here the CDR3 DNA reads TGTGCCAGCTTGGGGACAGCTGGAAACACCATATATTTT.

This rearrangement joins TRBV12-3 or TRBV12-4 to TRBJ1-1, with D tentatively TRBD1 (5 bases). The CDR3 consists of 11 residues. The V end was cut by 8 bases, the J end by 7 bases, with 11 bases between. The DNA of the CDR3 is TGTGCCAGCCTGGACATCCTTGAAGCTTTCTTT. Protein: CASLDILEAFF.

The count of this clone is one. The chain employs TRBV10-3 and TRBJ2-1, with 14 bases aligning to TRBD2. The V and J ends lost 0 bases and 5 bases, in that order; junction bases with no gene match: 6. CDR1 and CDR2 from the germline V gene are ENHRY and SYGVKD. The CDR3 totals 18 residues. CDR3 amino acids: CAISESPGLAGGNNEQFF. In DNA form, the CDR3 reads TGTGCCATCAGTGAGTCCCCCGGACTAGCGGGGGGAAACAATGAGCAGTTCTTC.

The CDR3 sequence is CATRLAGEDTQYF. CDR3 coding DNA: TGCGCCACCAGACTAGCGGGAGAAGATACGCAGTATTTT. The chain has TRBV10-1 and TRBJ2-3; 12 bases match TRBD2. CDR1 is WNHNN, CDR2 SYGVQD, per germline (reference sequence). V dropped 10 bases and J dropped 5; count of bases not matched to a gene: 4. This CDR3 comprises 13 residues.

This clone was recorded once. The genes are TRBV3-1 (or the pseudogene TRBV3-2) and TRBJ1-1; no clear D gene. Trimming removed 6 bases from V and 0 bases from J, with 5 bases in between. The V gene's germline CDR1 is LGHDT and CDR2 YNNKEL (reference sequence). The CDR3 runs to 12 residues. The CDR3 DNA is TGTGCCAGCAGTTTTATGAACACTGAAGCTTTCTTT. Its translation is CASSFMNTEAFF.

The DNA for the CDR3 is TGCGCCAGCAGCTTGGGAGACAGATACACTGAAGCTTTCTTT. This codes for CASSLGDRYTEAFF. The chain couples TRBV5-1 to TRBJ1-1; D may be TRBD1 (5 bases). CDR1 is SGHRS and CDR2 is YFSETQ in the germline V gene. V shed 0 bases and J shed 3 bases, with 9 bases lying between them. This CDR3 comprises 14 residues.

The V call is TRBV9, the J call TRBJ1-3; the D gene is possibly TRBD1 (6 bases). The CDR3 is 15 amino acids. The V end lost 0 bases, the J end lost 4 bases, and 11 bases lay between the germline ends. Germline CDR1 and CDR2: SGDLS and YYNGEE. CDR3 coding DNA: TGTGCCAGCAGCGTAGTCGGCCAGGGGGGAAACACCATATATTTT. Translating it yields CASSVVGQGGNTIYF.